A selection of T cell receptor beta chains follows, all from one sample in a study of OX40 agonist ivuxolimab in advanced cancers. Profiling relied on immunoSEQ multiplex PCR, and the TCRdb table lists in-frame clones only, not all of them. Seen here are about 32,000 clones, more than 80% observed once, and the top ten hold about 19%. This specimen was CD4+ or CD8+ T cells sorted from blood, taken in a trial of the OX40 agonist ivuxolimab. Receptors were obtained from an adult with an advanced solid tumor such as melanoma, head and neck, liver or kidney cancer. CDR3s include the opening cysteine and the closing phenylalanine or tryptophan. The order of the fields is clone size, D gene, V gene, J gene, CDR3 protein, CDR3 DNA. D genes are given only for firm matches. Expanded clones are given a class, and other clones once, few, many or no size at all.

few	TRBD1	TRBV5-1	TRBJ2-7	CASSPIDRVANEQYF	TGCGCCAGCAGCCCGATCGACAGGGTAGCTAACGAGCAGTACTTC
-	-	TRBV6-5	TRBJ2-3	CASSPLGAGDTQYF	TGTGCCAGCAGTCCACTGGGGGCGGGAGATACGCAGTATTTT
-	TRBD1	TRBV5-4	TRBJ1-2	CASSKGTVNYGYTF	TGTGCCAGCAGCAAAGGGACAGTTAACTATGGCTACACCTTC
-	TRBD1	TRBV27	TRBJ2-3	CASSLTGVYRTDTQYF	TGTGCCAGCAGTCTTACAGGGGTCTATCGCACAGATACGCAGTATTTT
-	TRBD1	TRBV5-6	TRBJ1-6	CASSLQHRGRSPLHF	TGTGCCAGCAGCTTGCAACACAGGGGGCGATCACCCCTCCACTTT
-	TRBD1	TRBV5-1	TRBJ2-1	CASSLAPDRYHNEQFF	TGCGCCAGCAGCTTGGCCCCGGACAGGTACCACAATGAGCAGTTCTTC
-	TRBD2	TRBV11-2	TRBJ2-5	CASSLWGGQETQYF	TGTGCCAGCAGCTTATGGGGGGGACAAGAGACCCAGTACTTC
-	-	TRBV28	TRBJ2-7	CASSPYRRSVYEQYF	TGTGCCAGCAGCCCTTACAGGCGTAGCGTCTACGAGCAGTACTTC
-	TRBD2	TRBV6-1	TRBJ2-7	CASSEGLAGEWTYEQYF	TGTGCCAGCAGTGAGGGACTAGCGGGAGAATGGACCTACGAGCAGTACTTC
-	TRBD2	TRBV19	TRBJ2-1	CASSILAGGQNEQFF	TGTGCCAGTAGTATACTAGCGGGGGGGCAAAATGAGCAGTTCTTC
-	-	TRBV9	TRBJ2-4	CASSVSHDNIQYF	TGTGCCAGCAGCGTCTCCCACGACAACATTCAGTACTTC
-	TRBD2	TRBV2	TRBJ2-2	CASSELFVAGATGELFF	TGTGCCAGCAGTGAATTGTTTGTAGCGGGGGCCACCGGGGAGCTGTTTTTT
-	-	TRBV15	TRBJ2-7	CATSRALIGQFYSEQYF	TGTGCCACCAGCAGAGCCCTGATAGGGCAGTTTTACTCCGAGCAGTACTTC
-	TRBD2	TRBV27	TRBJ2-3	CASSYLGAGGREGTDTQYF	TGTGCCAGCAGTTATCTAGGAGCGGGGGGCCGGGAGGGCACAGATACGCAGTATTTT
-	TRBD1	TRBV7-8	TRBJ2-7	CASSLGQGEGEQYF	TGTGCCAGCAGCTTGGGACAGGGGGAGGGCGAGCAGTACTTC
-	-	TRBV28	TRBJ1-4	CASSLWGEKLFF	TGTGCCAGCAGTTTATGGGGGGAAAAACTGTTTTTT
-	-	TRBV5-1	TRBJ2-4	CASSLEECFKNIQYF	TGCGCCAGCAGCTTGGAGGAGTGTTTCAAAAACATTCAGTACTTC
-	-	TRBV28	TRBJ2-7	CATDSSYEQYF	TGTGCCACAGACAGCTCCTACGAGCAGTACTTC
-	TRBD2	TRBV11-2	TRBJ2-7	CASIGGEQTYEQYF	TGTGCCAGCATCGGGGGGGAACAGACCTACGAGCAGTACTTC
few	-	TRBV19	TRBJ2-6	CASSIPPREAGANVLTF	TGTGCCAGTAGTATCCCCCCCAGGGAGGCTGGGGCCAACGTCCTGACTTTC
-	-	TRBV9	TRBJ2-1	CASSPLWSSSYNEQFF	TGTGCCAGCAGCCCCCTCTGGAGTAGCTCCTACAATGAGCAGTTCTTC
-	-	TRBV30	TRBJ2-3	CAWSVRGYTQYF	TGTGCCTGGAGTGTACGAGGATATACGCAGTATTTT
-	-	TRBV19	TRBJ2-1	CASSIEGGEYNEQFF	TGTGCCAGTAGTATAGAGGGCGGGGAATACAATGAGCAGTTCTTC
-	-	TRBV2	TRBJ1-3	CASSEAFRTGNTIYF	TGTGCCAGCAGTGAAGCGTTTAGGACTGGAAACACCATATATTTT
-	-	TRBV28	TRBJ2-1	CASSPPGILYNEQFF	TGTGCCAGCAGTCCCCCCGGGATCTTATACAATGAGCAGTTCTTC
-	-	TRBV29-1	TRBJ1-4	CSLGPTGDYGEKLFF	TGCAGCCTTGGACCGACCGGGGACTACGGTGAAAAACTGTTTTTT
few	TRBD1	TRBV19	TRBJ2-7	CASSKSGGGSYEQYF	TGTGCCAGTAGTAAGTCAGGGGGTGGGTCCTACGAGCAGTACTTC
-	-	TRBV25-1	TRBJ2-1	CASKGLGHYNEQFF	TGTGCCAGCAAGGGGTTAGGCCACTACAATGAGCAGTTCTTC
-	-	TRBV5-8	TRBJ2-7	CASSAPGWSWAYEQYF	TGTGCCAGCAGCGCCCCGGGATGGTCGTGGGCCTACGAGCAGTACTTC
-	-	TRBV7-2	TRBJ2-2	CASSLAILINTGELFF	TGTGCCAGCAGCTTAGCGATACTAATTAACACCGGGGAGCTGTTTTTT
once	TRBD2	TRBV7-9	TRBJ2-2	CASSSGGAITAGELFF	TGTGCCAGCTCTAGCGGGGGGGCCATTACAGCCGGGGAGCTGTTTTTT
-	TRBD1	TRBV5-1	TRBJ1-1	CASRGIPGQGTEAFF	TGCGCCAGCAGAGGAATTCCGGGACAGGGCACTGAAGCTTTCTTT
-	-	TRBV6-5	TRBJ2-2	CASSSDEAGELFF	TGTGCCAGCAGTTCAGACGAGGCCGGGGAGCTGTTTTTT
-	-	TRBV2	TRBJ2-3	CASSYGGQRADTQYF	TGTGCCAGCAGTTACGGCGGCCAGAGGGCAGATACGCAGTATTTT
-	-	TRBV27	TRBJ2-1	CASSSLGEQFF	TGTGCCAGCAGTTCCTTGGGTGAGCAGTTCTTC
-	-	TRBV7-2	TRBJ2-3	CASRGGDTQYF	TGTGCCAGCAGGGGCGGGGATACGCAGTATTTT
-	TRBD2	TRBV15	TRBJ2-3	CATSSAGVVDTQYF	TGTGCCACCAGCAGCGCGGGAGTGGTAGATACGCAGTATTTT
-	-	TRBV5-4	TRBJ2-7	CASSFNVAEQYF	TGTGCCAGCAGCTTTAATGTCGCCGAGCAGTACTTC
-	-	TRBV9	TRBJ1-2	CASSVRNHGSYTF	TGTGCCAGCAGCGTTAGGAACCATGGAAGCTACACCTTC
-	-	TRBV29-1	TRBJ2-3	CSDGGVQQDTQYF	TGCAGCGATGGAGGCGTACAGCAGGATACGCAGTATTTT
-	-	TRBV11-3	TRBJ2-1	CASSGGHNEQFF	TGTGCCAGCAGCGGGGGTCACAATGAGCAGTTCTTC
-	TRBD2	TRBV7-9	TRBJ2-1	CASSSMREEHNEQFF	TGTGCCAGCAGCTCCATGCGGGAGGAACACAATGAGCAGTTCTTC
-	-	TRBV6-4	TRBJ2-7	CASSDQQGQQYF	TGTGCCAGCAGTGACCAGCAGGGCCAGCAGTACTTC
few	-	TRBV5-4	TRBJ2-7	CASRKPGNEQYF	TGTGCCAGCAGGAAACCAGGGAACGAGCAGTACTTC
-	-	TRBV5-8	TRBJ1-1	CASSVGSRTEAFF	TGTGCCAGCAGCGTCGGGAGCAGAACTGAAGCTTTCTTT
medium-sized	-	TRBV15	TRBJ2-7	CATSRGRQRGPYRWAYEQYF	TGTGCCACCAGCAGAGGTCGACAAAGAGGCCCGTATAGGTGGGCCTACGAGCAGTACTTC
-	-	TRBV7-9	TRBJ1-4	CASSFGTGTEKLFF	TGTGCCAGCAGCTTTGGAACAGGGACTGAAAAACTGTTTTTT
-	-	TRBV9	TRBJ2-7	CASSEGLALAYEQYF	TGTGCCAGCAGCGAGGGACTTGCCCTTGCCTACGAGCAGTACTTC
-	-	TRBV11-2	TRBJ2-1	CASSLGRNYNEQFF	TGTGCCAGCAGCTTAGGTCGGAATTACAATGAGCAGTTCTTC
-	-	TRBV28	TRBJ2-7	CASSLYQSKEQYF	TGTGCCAGCAGTTTATACCAAAGCAAGGAGCAGTACTTC
few	-	TRBV19	TRBJ2-4	CASSMSPLAKNIQYF	TGTGCCAGTAGTATGAGTCCACTAGCCAAAAACATTCAGTACTTC
-	-	TRBV4-3	TRBJ1-1	CASSQELSHSNTEAFF	TGCGCCAGCAGCCAAGAATTGTCACATTCGAACACTGAAGCTTTCTTT